The T cell receptor (beta chain) described here comes from a study of siplizumab effects on memory and regulatory T cells. The data were produced by immunoSEQ multiplex PCR, yet TCRdb's version contains in-frame clones alone and is incomplete. This table has some 100,000 clones, about 93% appearing once. This clonotype was obtained from a human donor in good health. Specimen: Tregs sorted from blood.

The CDR3 loop reads CASSLRLAGGQDTQYF. The CDR3 nucleotides are TGTGCCAGCAGTCTCCGACTAGCGGGAGGGCAGGATACGCAGTATTTT. The V call is TRBV28, the J call TRBJ2-3, with 14 nucleotides matching TRBD2. The germline V gene has CDR1 MDHEN and CDR2 SYDVKM. The CDR3 is made up of 16 amino acids. V lost 5 bases and J lost 6; bases outside the gene matches: 7.